The 25 T cell receptor beta chains listed next were all sequenced from one sample in a study of cytomegalovirus exposure and HLA in healthy donors. Use of 60 Vbeta and 13 Jbeta primers characterized the PCR. Libraries were prepared by immunoSEQ multiplex PCR; TCRdb keeps only in-frame clonotypes and omits some of them. In the table there are over 150,000 clones, under 80% of which are singletons. Sequencing was performed on PBMCs. These receptors originate from a woman aged 50 to 60 in good health and CMV-seropositive.

The chain couples TRBV4-1 to TRBJ2-2; D remains unclear. Germline V CDR1 and CDR2: MGHRA, YSYEKL. This CDR3 has 11 residues. Trimming took 3 bases from V and 8 from J, leaving 4 bases between them. The DNA of the CDR3 is TGCGCCAGCAGCCATGAGGGGGAGCTGTTTTTT. Translating it yields CASSHEGELFF.

This sequence joins TRBV18 and TRBJ1-5, with a tentative D call TRBD1 (6 bases). The CDR3 runs 16 residues. In germline, CDR1 is KGHSH, CDR2 LQKENI. The V end was cut by 0 bases, the J end by 6 bases, with 15 bases between. In nucleotides, the CDR3 is TGTGCCAGCTCACCACCCGGACAGAGGGGGGGTCAGCCCCAGCATTTT. Residues: CASSPPGQRGGQPQHF.

V gene TRBV15 combines with J gene TRBJ2-7, with 10 bases matching TRBD1. The length of the CDR3 is 14 residues. Germline CDR1 and CDR2: LNHNV and YYDKDF (reference sequence). The trim removed 6 bases at V and 2 bases at J, leaving 4 bases unmatched. The CDR3 DNA follows: TGTGCCACCAGTCTTGGGACAGGGGCCTACGAGCAGTACTTC. Translation gives CATSLGTGAYEQYF.

This clone has only a few counts. Other nucleotide sequences from this sample produce the same CDR3. The J gene is TRBJ2-7, the V gene TRBV7-7; 8 bases are shared with TRBD1. The junction had 5 bases not matched to a gene; V was cut back by 2 bases and J by 2 bases. Germline values: CDR1 SSHAT, CDR2 FNYEAQ (reference sequence). The CDR3 loop spans 15 amino acids. The CDR3, as DNA: TGTGCCAGCAGCTTAAGGCAGGGGGCGGCCTACGAGCAGTACTTC. Amino acid sequence: CASSLRQGAAYEQYF.

The chain recombines TRBV11-2 with TRBJ1-2; the D is unclear. In germline, CDR1 is SGHAT, CDR2 FQNNGV. V gave up 1 base and J gave up 4 bases, with 7 bases separating them. This CDR3 has 13 residues. The CDR3 reads CASSLGQRYGYTF. The CDR3 DNA reads as TGTGCCAGCAGCTTAGGACAACGCTATGGCTACACCTTC. The full variable domain, rest sourced from reference TRBV11-2 and TRBJ1-2, is EAGVAQSPRYKIIEKRQSVAFWCNPISGHATLYWYQQILGQGPKLLIQFQNNGVVDDSQLPKDRFSAERLKGVDSTLKIQPAKLEDSAVYLCASSLGQRYGYTFGSGTRLTVV.

J is TRBJ2-5 and V is TRBV18; D uncertain. The CDR3 has 13 residues. Trimming left V 0 bases short and J 3 bases short, with 5 bases between. The germline V gene has CDR1 KGHSH and CDR2 LQKENI. The CDR3 spells CASSPPRKETQYF. The DNA of the CDR3 is TGTGCCAGCTCACCACCCAGAAAAGAGACCCAGTACTTC.

This sequence joins TRBV2 and TRBJ1-1; D not certain. Per the germline V gene, CDR1 is SNHLY and CDR2 is FYNNEI. CDR3 length: 12 residues. V dropped 11 bases and J dropped 6 bases, with 16 bases sitting between them. The CDR3 loop reads CASYRLSPEAFF. The CDR3 region has the DNA TGTGCCTCCTACCGACTTTCCCCTGAAGCTTTCTTT.

The chain has TRBV5-5 and TRBJ2-7; D ambiguous. The ends were cut back, 0 bases at V and 4 bases at J, with 8 bases in the middle. The germline V gene has CDR1 SGHKS and CDR2 YYEKEE (reference sequence). This CDR3 has 13 amino acids. The CDR3 reads CASSLVLAYEQYF. As DNA, the CDR3 is TGTGCCAGCAGCTTGGTCTTAGCTTACGAGCAGTACTTC.

The chain recombines TRBV18 with TRBJ2-5; D call uncertain. Germline V gives CDR1 KGHSH, CDR2 LQKENI. V shed 0 bases and J shed 1 base, with 6 bases lying between them. The CDR3 is 14 residues long. The CDR3, as DNA: TGTGCCAGCTCACCACCGTATAGCCAAGAGACCCAGTACTTC. Protein product: CASSPPYSQETQYF. Using reference TRBV18 and TRBJ2-5 for the parts outside the CDR3, the full variable domain is NAGVMQNPRHLVRRRGQEARLRCSPMKGHSHVYWYRQLPEEGLKFMVYLQKENIIDESGMPKERFSAEFPKEGPSILRIQQVVRGDSAAYFCASSPPYSQETQYFGPGTRLLVL.

The V gene is TRBV27, the J gene TRBJ2-5, with a tentative D call TRBD2 (6 bases). V lost 6 bases, J lost 5 bases, and 19 bases lay in between. This CDR3 has 15 residues. Germline V gene data show CDR1 as MNHEY and CDR2 as SMNVEV (reference sequence). The CDR3 reads CASSPGSIRGETQYF. CDR3 DNA sequence: TGTGCCAGCAGCCCCGGGTCAATTCGGGGGGAGACCCAGTACTTC.

CDR3 sequence reads: CATPGSPSYF. In nucleotides, the CDR3 is TGTGCCACCCCCGGGAGCCCGTCGTACTTC. This chain uses TRBV15 with TRBJ2-5, with D possibly TRBD2 on 6 matching bases. Per germline, CDR1 LNHNV and CDR2 YYDKDF (reference sequence). V was shortened by 8 bases and J by 13 bases, with 14 bases between the two germline ends. The CDR3 runs 10 residues.

The rearrangement uses TRBV7-8 and TRBJ2-6; the D gene is possibly TRBD1 (6 bases). V lost 1 base to trimming and J lost 2 bases, with 15 bases between them. The CDR3 contains 18 residues. Germline CDR1 is SGHVS and CDR2 is FQNEAQ. The CDR3 region is CASSLGRLAGAGANVLTF. The CDR3 DNA reads as TGTGCCAGCAGCTTAGGTCGGCTGGCAGGGGCTGGGGCCAACGTCCTGACTTTC.

The V and J genes are TRBV2 and TRBJ2-1, with TRBD1 matching over 7 bases. V was pared by 8 bases and J by 6 bases, with 10 bases of the junction left unmatched. Germline CDR1 SNHLY, CDR2 FYNNEI. CDR3 length: 14 amino acids. CDR3 residues: CASSRGREGNEQFF. DNA of the CDR3: TGTGCCAGCTCTAGGGGGCGCGAGGGCAATGAGCAGTTCTTC.

This sequence joins TRBV11-3 and TRBJ2-1; possible D gene TRBD1, 6 bases. Between the trimmed V and J ends, which lost 0 bases and 2 bases, there was a span of 11 bases. In germline, CDR1 is SGHNT, CDR2 YENEEA. The CDR3 is 16 amino acids. Written as DNA, the CDR3 is TGTGCCAGCAGCTTAGAGCAGGGGTACCCCTACAATGAGCAGTTCTTC. Translated, it gives CASSLEQGYPYNEQFF.

The V and J genes are TRBV27 and TRBJ2-5, with D possibly TRBD2 on 5 matching bases. There are 13 residues in the CDR3. CDR1 and CDR2 (germline): MNHEY, SMNVEV (reference sequence). V lost 6 bases and J 11 bases, leaving 19 bases between the germline ends. The CDR3 bases are TGTGCCAGCAGCCCCCGAGGACTTTACTTGCAGTACTTC. It is translated as CASSPRGLYLQYF.

The rearrangement uses TRBV18 and TRBJ2-6; the match to TRBD1 covers 7 bases. The CDR3 has 17 amino acids. Germline assignment: CDR1 KGHSH and CDR2 LQKENI. V lost 1 base and J lost 1; bases outside the gene matches: 4. The CDR3 nucleotides are TGTGCCAGCTCACCACGGAGCAGGGGGTCTGGGGCCAACGTCCTGACTTTC. Translated, it gives CASSPRSRGSGANVLTF.

This chain uses TRBV30 with TRBJ1-5; a weak D match, TRBD1 (6 bases). The germline gives CDR1 GTSNPN, CDR2 SVGIG (reference sequence). V was shortened by 5 bases and J by 0 bases, with 11 bases between the two germline ends. This CDR3 is built from 14 residues. The CDR3 spells CAWQGTRSNQPQHF. The CDR3 DNA reads as TGTGCCTGGCAAGGGACACGTAGCAATCAGCCCCAGCATTTT.

V is TRBV2 and J is TRBJ2-7; TRBD2 agrees at 12 bases. Per the germline V gene, CDR1 is SNHLY and CDR2 is FYNNEI. The junction had 9 bases not matched to a gene; V was cut back by 9 bases and J by 9 bases. The CDR3 covers 13 residues. The CDR3 is CASRTSGEARQYF. CDR3 in DNA: TGTGCCAGTCGGACTAGCGGGGAGGCCAGGCAGTACTTC.

The DNA of the CDR3 is TGTGCCAGCAGCGCCTCCGGAGGGGGGGGAGAGACCCAGTACTTC. Encoded protein: CASSASGGGGETQYF. This chain joins TRBV9 and TRBJ2-5; TRBD2 is a possible D gene (7 bases). Trimming took off 3 bases at V and 4 bases at J, with 16 bases between the two ends. Germline values: CDR1 SGDLS, CDR2 YYNGEE. The length of the CDR3 is 15 residues. Drawing the rest from reference TRBV9 and TRBJ2-5, the complete variable domain is DSGVTQTPKHLITATGQRVTLRCSPRSGDLSVYWYQQSLDQGLQFLIQYYNGEERAKGNILERFSAQQFPDLHSELNLSSLELGDSALYFCASSASGGGGETQYFGPGTRLLVL.

The chain is built from TRBV21-1 and TRBJ1-5; the table's TRBD1 call for D was not verified on the DNA. TRBV21-1 is a recognized pseudogene. The CDR3 loop spans 16 amino acids. CDR3 amino acids: CASSEQGSRFNQPQHF. The CDR3 coding sequence is TGTGCCAGCAGCGAACAGGGGTCCCGTTTCAATCAGCCCCAGCATTTT.

Of note for this clone: The sample carries other DNA sequences with the same CDR3. J is TRBJ2-2 and V is TRBV11-2, with a tentative D call TRBD2 (7 bases). CDR1 is SGHAT and CDR2 is FQNNGV in the germline V gene. The germline V and J ends were trimmed by 1 base and 2 bases, with 8 bases remaining between them. The CDR3 spans 15 residues. The DNA for the CDR3 is TGTGCCAGCAGCTTAGGGGGGGGCAACACCGGGGAGCTGTTTTTT. Its protein is CASSLGGGNTGELFF.

The chain has TRBV30 and TRBJ2-7, with 7 bases identical to TRBD1. V lost 2 bases, J lost 5 bases, and 3 bases stayed unmatched. The CDR3 contains 12 residues. The germline gives CDR1 GTSNPN, CDR2 SVGIG (reference sequence). In DNA, the CDR3 is TGTGCCTGGAGTCCCACAGGGGACGAGCAGTACTTC. Its translation: CAWSPTGDEQYF.

This clone has only a few counts. The chain has TRBV5-1 and TRBJ1-1, with D hard to call. Germline V gene data show CDR1 as SGHRS and CDR2 as YFSETQ. CDR3 size: 16 residues. The V end lost 5 bases, the J end lost 2 bases, and 19 bases lay between the germline ends. The CDR3 reads CASRLAVREANTEAFF. The CDR3 region has the DNA TGCGCCAGCAGGCTGGCGGTTAGGGAGGCAAACACTGAAGCTTTCTTT.

This clone has only one observation. The chain links TRBV7-9 to TRBJ2-1; D perhaps matches TRBD2 (6 bases). With 2 bases removed from V and 4 bases from J, the gap between germline ends came to 21 bases. This CDR3 region has 18 residues. In germline, CDR1 is SEHNR, CDR2 FQNEAQ (reference sequence). The chain's CDR3 is CASSLSGRTGLLYNEQFF. The CDR3 region has the DNA TGTGCCAGCAGCTTATCTGGGAGGACTGGACTTTTATACAATGAGCAGTTCTTC.

This rearrangement joins TRBV5-1 to TRBJ1-1; maybe TRBD1 (6 bases). In germline, CDR1 is SGHRS, CDR2 YFSETQ. CDR3 size: 15 residues. Trimming left V 4 bases short and J 3 bases short, with 16 bases between. The CDR3 bases are TGCGCCAGCAGCCCCCGCCAGGGGCTGGACACTGAAGCTTTCTTT. Amino acid sequence: CASSPRQGLDTEAFF.